This entry concerns a single T cell receptor beta chain. No antigen is known for it. No base qualities exist here, and no much larger clone lies one base off it. In total, 630 or so healthy bone marrow donors made up the cohort. Cohort members were all nominally healthy when sampled, although unrecorded immune exposures were likely present. The donor tested CMV seronegative, placing the donor among the 352 seronegative members of the cohort. Every donor gave a peripheral blood sample, and the peripheral blood mononuclear cells from that sample were used for TCR beta sequencing. Genomic DNA extraction from the blood cell samples was performed with the Qiagen DNeasy Blood Extraction Kit. Libraries came from the immunoSEQ multiplex PCR assay. For the multiplex PCR, a mixture combining 60 forward primers for TCR Vbeta segments and 13 reverse primers for TCR Jbeta segments was used. Amplification of the CDR3 region of rearranged TCR beta genes was performed with a multiplex PCR assay on genomic DNA. The amplified TCR beta libraries were sequenced on the Illumina HiSeq System as 87-base-pair reads. In the authors' own workflow: Across the 500 to 850 repertoires, a later analysis counted tens of millions of unique TCR beta chains, 9.5 million to 13 million of which were shared by at least two donors. To remove PCR and sequencing errors, raw reads were error-corrected and collapsed into unique sequences using a nearest-neighbor algorithm that merged closely related sequences. CDR3 sequences were aligned to IMGT reference sequences to assign V, D and J gene segments. Each retained sequence needed at least a six-nucleotide match to both a V gene segment and a J gene segment. A rearrangement counted as productive if the CDR3 had no stop codons and remained in frame with V and J, and every other rearrangement counted as non-productive. CDR3 was defined by IMGT convention, running from the second conserved V-encoded cysteine to the conserved J-encoded phenylalanine. Sequences without an unambiguous match to a single V gene segment were excluded from the earlier analysis of over 500 of the donors. An earlier analysis of 550 to 650 of the donors classified V segments as functional when productive rearrangements were above 56.7% and as segregating when the standard deviation between donors was above 5%. A statistical classification framework was developed to diagnose cytomegalovirus status using the catalog of TCR beta chain sequences. V and J gene assignment, in a later analysis, came from comparing TCR nucleotide sequences with IMGT/GENE-DB human TR gene sequences. The TCRdist pipeline was used in a later analysis to assign CDR3 sequences and most-parsimonious VDJ recombination scenarios. A later analysis defined each TCR beta chain by its CDR3 amino acid sequence plus V-gene family, and excluded reads lacking a unique V-gene family. To address suspected cross-contamination and a sequencing artifact, a later analysis removed roughly 580 highly shared, low-generation-probability nucleotide sequences. In a later analysis, a clonal expansion index for each public chain was calculated from normalized within-repertoire ranks of inferred template counts. Generation probabilities in a later analysis came from a VDJ recombination model fitted to out-of-frame rearrangements, and those results were checked against IGoR. In a later analysis, TCR-TCR, TCR-HLA and TCR-CMV co-occurrence was scored with hypergeometric tests, and a repertoire-size bias correction was applied to TCR pairs. To estimate false discovery rates, a later analysis permuted the HLA or CMV assignments 20 times. A later analysis grouped co-occurring TCRs with DBSCAN, adding TCRdist sequence similarity when clustering within HLA-allele-positive subsets. For co-occurrence clustering, repertoires with fewer than 30,000 or more than 120,000 public chains were excluded, along with roughly 5 repertoires with anomalous nucleotide sharing. TCRdb retrieved this table from immuneACCESS and kept in-frame rearrangements only. Not all clones are present; in checked studies, unresolved V genes account for under half, and no reason is known for the remainder. That table gives V, J and clone size, and the DNA gave D and trimming. A total of 130,000 to 150,000 clones appear in this sample, nearly 85% of them only once. The top ten clonotypes cover 3.4% of the sample.

This sample was taken from a study of cytomegalovirus exposure and HLA in healthy donors (dated by TCRdb to about 2017). Some background on the complete study: An earlier analysis of roughly 610 of the donors reported approximately 300 Gb of sequence data and 117 million unique TCR beta sequences obtained from around 170 million T cells. An early release that covered about 640 HLA-typed donors contained 250 to 350 gigabases of sequencing data and 85 million to 100 million unique TCR sequences. Among the approximately 400 genotyped donors, under 90% belonged to the genetic ancestry cluster associated with self-reported Caucasian donors. The study was designed to test whether signatures of past pathogen exposure could be identified by cataloging public T cell receptors. The study used immunosequencing to profile the T cell repertoires of hundreds of subjects and linked those repertoires to cytomegalovirus serostatus. In addition to the first cohort of 666 subjects, a separate validation cohort of 120 different subjects was used. The study combined high-throughput TCR immunosequencing, statistical association of individual TCRs with disease status, and machine learning to predict cytomegalovirus infection status. To study patterns of TCR occurrence, a later analysis re-analyzed previously published TCR beta repertoires from around 660 donors and added high-resolution HLA genotyping. Rather than drawing on any new phenotypic data, the later analysis identified candidate immune exposures from TCR beta sequences and the way those sequences occurred across donors. In an earlier analysis of 587 of the donors, high-throughput TCR beta sequencing was used to judge whether each TCR beta V gene segment behaved as functional or pseudogenic. Donor age, sex, ethnicity and CMV serostatus were collected together with the repertoire data. A later genetic analysis took genome-wide SNP genotypes for about three fifths of the roughly 670 donors and used that subset as a discovery cohort. Every repertoire in the discovery cohort had been generated on one and the same sequencing platform. HLA typing included class I and class II loci at four-digit resolution. The number of typed donors differed by locus: about 620-630 for A, B, C, DRB1 and DQB1; about 520 for DQA1; 600 to 610 for DPA1; and about 470 for DPB1. Roughly 5 DR-DQ haplotypes were handled as single units for association and clustering, since linkage in the cohort was strong. Across about 370 genotyped donors of the cohort, an average of about 240,000 unique TCR beta nucleotide sequences per donor were sequenced, and roughly a sixth of those sequences were non-productive.

The CDR3 covers 15 residues, taking in both the cysteine and the phenylalanine. Kept here is only the CDR3 DNA, which spans 45 bases and is read in frame from base 1. The germline V and J ends show losses of 6 bases and 1 base respectively, and no gene match explains 6 bases of the junction. According to the germline V gene (reference sequence), CDR1 reads MNHEY and CDR2 reads SMNVEV. Paper-wide results and their limitations: In a later analysis, several top co-occurrence clusters were reported to appear linked to parvovirus B19, influenza, CMV and Epstein-Barr virus. Specific HLA alleles were associated with about 17,000 TCR beta sequences at a false discovery rate of 0.05 in a later analysis. Sequencing depth was assumed to be roughly uniform across donors in the presence/absence analyses, though that assumption may not hold. For the cohort, immune exposure information was limited to CMV serostatus. The classifier was reported to diagnose cytomegalovirus status with high specificity and sensitivity in both the original cohort and the validation cohort. Most TCR sequences were seen in very few donors, while some public TCRs were found in many individuals. In a later analysis, most CMV-associated TCR beta chains were found to appear HLA-restricted, with HLA associations seemingly driven largely by CMV exposure. A further reported finding was that TCR beta sequences accurately predicted the HLA-A and HLA-B alleles for most subjects in the first cohort. Linkage disequilibrium might explain the correlated functional status among segregating V segments, but an unknown experimental factor could not be ruled out. Because HLA typing was unavailable for some donors at each locus, only the typed subset was used in association tests. Compared with equally common non-associated chains, HLA-associated TCR beta chains in a later analysis were more clonally expanded and had lower generation probabilities. Some IMGT-functional V segments, including TRBV6-2 and TRBV6-3, could not be distinguished by the 87-base-pair reads and were therefore excluded. A few of the identified cytomegalovirus-associated TCR beta chains were confirmed in vitro to be specific for cytomegalovirus antigens. The earlier analysis of 450 to 700 of the donors excluded roughly 16 rarely observed V segments, including chromosome 9 orphons, because counts were too low. This cohort had only TCR beta chains sequenced, and the lack of alpha or paired-chain data limited which features could be detected. In an earlier analysis of some 500 of the donors, most TCR beta V segments appeared in productive rearrangements about 87% or about 30% of the time, broadly matching IMGT annotations. A group of highly shared sequence variants was considered likely to be a technical artifact of the sequencing pipeline. A later genetic analysis associated a missense DCLRE1C variant with V-gene and J-gene trimming of TCR beta chains, and an independent cohort replicated the association. According to a later analysis, TCR association rates differed among HLA loci, with DRB1 alleles showing the most associated TCRs and HLA-C alleles showing the fewest. Strong co-occurrence of HLA alleles, especially DR and DQ, made assigning TCR associations to individual alleles difficult. Compared with the approximately 720-donor mean, donors in an Asian-associated ancestry cluster had fewer N-insertions in productive TCRs, according to a later genetic analysis. In the study, about 150 TCR beta chains were listed as associated with cytomegalovirus. The authors suggested that the approach could potentially be extended to other disease states and immunological phenotypes.

The origin of this receptor is a male donor in good health and CMV-seronegative. Sequences were obtained from PBMCs. The chain links TRBV27 with TRBJ2-5; the junction holds 9 bases that match TRBD1. The sequenced DNA is TGTGCCAGCAGGGCTTTGGGACAGGGCCAAGAGACCCAGTACTTC. It codes for CASRALGQGQETQYF.